This passage covers 2 T cell receptor beta chains from one sample sequenced in a study of blood T cell repertoires in COVID-19. Sequenced by immunoSEQ multiplex PCR; TCRdb stores in-frame clones only, minus some. The top ten hold roughly a tenth of the sample, which has a few hundred thousand clones, around 80% seen once. The material sequenced was peripheral blood. These receptors came from a woman older than 75 with COVID-19, enrolled during active disease.

This clone has just a few counts. This chain connects TRBV28 to TRBJ2-1; possible D gene TRBD2, 6 bases. Germline assignment: CDR1 MDHEN and CDR2 SYDVKM. The germline V and J ends were trimmed by 6 bases and 1 base, with 19 bases remaining between them. The length of the CDR3 is 17 residues. CDR3 DNA: TGTGCCAGCAGCCTAGGTGGGGGGTCCCCTTCCTACAATGAGCAGTTCTTC. It specifies CASSLGGGSPSYNEQFF.

This clone was counted a few times. The rearrangement uses TRBV7-9 and TRBJ2-1; D is unclear. CDR1 SEHNR and CDR2 FQNEAQ come from the germline V gene (reference sequence). The V end was cut by 1 base, the J end by 5 bases, with 6 bases between. This CDR3 contains 13 residues. The CDR3 is CASSLGSNNEQFF. The CDR3 DNA follows: TGTGCCAGCAGCTTAGGCAGTAACAATGAGCAGTTCTTC. Full variable domain (rest looked up from reference TRBV7-9 and TRBJ2-1): DTGVSQNPRHKITKRGQNVTFRCDPISEHNRLYWYRQTLGQGPEFLTYFQNEAQLEKSRLLSDRFSAERPKGSFSTLEIQRTEQGDSAMYLCASSLGSNNEQFFGPGTRLTVL.